A single sample gave rise to the 12 T cell receptor beta chains below, sequenced in a study of blood T cell repertoires in COVID-19. Libraries were prepared by immunoSEQ multiplex PCR; TCRdb keeps only in-frame clonotypes and omits some of them. The table shows approximately 150,000 clones, with 70% to 90% occurring only once. The sample taken for sequencing was peripheral blood. The receptor set was obtained from a man aged 35 to 55 with acute or convalescent COVID-19.

A word on this clone: The sample holds other DNA sequences that translate to the same CDR3. The rearrangement links TRBV5-1 to TRBJ1-1; D remains ambiguous. The CDR3 runs 13 residues. V gave up 0 bases and J gave up 5 bases, with 8 bases separating them. Per the germline V gene, CDR1 is SGHRS and CDR2 is YFSETQ. The CDR3 here is CASSLDRGTEAFF. CDR3 nucleotides: TGCGCCAGCAGCTTGGATCGGGGAACTGAAGCTTTCTTT.

This clone was recorded once. V gene TRBV5-4 combines with J gene TRBJ2-2; a weak D match, TRBD2 (6 bases). The germline CDR1 and CDR2 sequences are SGHNT and YYREEE (reference sequence). V lost 0 bases and J 5 bases, leaving 11 bases between the germline ends. CDR3 size: 15 residues. The CDR3 reads CASSLGLVGTGELFF. The DNA of the CDR3 is TGTGCCAGCAGCTTGGGACTAGTTGGGACCGGGGAGCTGTTTTTT.

The chain carries TRBV6-6 and TRBJ1-4; D is uncertain. The V gene's germline CDR1 is MNHNY and CDR2 SVGAGI (reference sequence). Trimming stripped 5 bases from V and 8 bases from J, with 18 bases between. The CDR3 has 15 amino acids. The CDR3 sequence: CASSPPSVSGEKLFF. The CDR3 bases are TGTGCCAGCAGTCCCCCATCGGTATCGGGAGAAAAACTGTTTTTT.

The chain joins TRBV7-3 to TRBJ2-6; D not resolved. This CDR3 comprises 13 residues. The germline V and J ends were trimmed by 3 bases and 2 bases, with 2 bases remaining between them. In germline, CDR1 is SGHTA, CDR2 FQGTGA. CDR3 loop: CASSFAGANVLTF. Here the CDR3 DNA reads TGTGCCAGCAGCTTCGCTGGGGCCAACGTCCTGACTTTC.

V gene TRBV6-5 combines with J gene TRBJ2-1; 10 bases are shared with TRBD2. CDR3 length: 16 residues. The germline CDR1 and CDR2 sequences are MNHEY and SVGAGI. V lost 2 bases to trimming and J lost 0 bases; unmatched junction nucleotides: 1. The CDR3 loop is CASSYTSGVSYNEQFF. CDR3 nucleotides: TGTGCCAGCAGTTACACTAGCGGGGTCTCCTACAATGAGCAGTTCTTC.

This clone was detected a few times. V usage is TRBV5-1 and J usage is TRBJ1-1; D is undetermined. CDR1 is SGHRS and CDR2 is YFSETQ in the germline V gene. Trimming removed 0 bases at V and 1 base at J, with 19 bases between. CDR3 length: 18 residues. The CDR3 bases are TGCGCCAGCAGCTTGGGTGTTTATGGTCGGGATGGGAACACTGAAGCTTTCTTT. This gives the protein CASSLGVYGRDGNTEAFF.

This chain connects TRBV9 to TRBJ2-1, with 9 bases lining up with TRBD2. Germline assignment: CDR1 SGDLS and CDR2 YYNGEE. This CDR3 region has 17 residues. The J segment lost 0 bases and the V segment lost 1 base, leaving 5 bases of the junction unmatched. Here the CDR3 DNA reads TGTGCCAGCAGCGTAACAGCGGGGGGTAGCTCCTACAATGAGCAGTTCTTC. Amino acid sequence: CASSVTAGGSSYNEQFF.

The chain combines TRBV5-6 with TRBJ2-7; TRBD1 might be the D (5 bases). Trimming cost V 4 bases and J 5 bases, with 13 bases left between them. The CDR3 has 13 amino acids. Germline CDR1 SGHDT, CDR2 YYEEEE. The CDR3 DNA follows: TGTGCCAGCAGCCTGGACACACAAGACGAGCAGTACTTC. Protein: CASSLDTQDEQYF.

A few counts support this clone. V and J are TRBV4-3 and TRBJ1-5, with a possible D match to TRBD1 (6 bases). The CDR3 length is 17 residues. Germline values: CDR1 LGHNA, CDR2 YSLEER. V was trimmed by 2 bases and J by 0 bases, leaving 14 bases between them. The CDR3 nucleotides read TGCGCCAGCAGCCAATCACCGAGGGGGAATAGCAATCAGCCCCAGCATTTT. It encodes CASSQSPRGNSNQPQHF.

The chain links TRBV2 to TRBJ1-2; maybe TRBD1 (6 bases). Germline V gene lookup returns CDR1 SNHLY and CDR2 FYNNEI. The CDR3 is 13 residues long. The ends were cut back, 4 bases at V and 8 bases at J, with 14 bases in the middle. CDR3 sequence reads: CASSATGQGGYTF. CDR3 nucleotides: TGTGCCAGCAGTGCAACGGGTCAGGGGGGCTACACCTTC.

This chain connects TRBV28 to TRBJ1-2; 7 nucleotides line up with TRBD1. The V gene end was trimmed by 6 bases and the J gene end by 4 bases; junction bases not matched to a gene: 5. Germline CDR1 MDHEN, CDR2 SYDVKM. CDR3 length: 13 residues. CDR3 in amino acids: CASRTGQIYGYTF. The CDR3 DNA reads TGTGCCAGCAGAACGGGACAGATCTATGGCTACACCTTC.

The chain links TRBV5-8 to TRBJ2-1, with 8 bases identical to TRBD1. The CDR3 extends over 15 amino acids. Germline V gene lookup returns CDR1 SGHTS and CDR2 YDEGEE. J was trimmed by 7 bases and V by 4 bases; bases with no gene match: 10. The CDR3 DNA follows: TGTGCCAGCAGCGAGACAGGGGATAGGTTGAATGAGCAGTTCTTC. Amino acid sequence: CASSETGDRLNEQFF.